Below, 18 T cell receptor beta chains from the same sample are listed, as sequenced in a study of control samples from healthy donors and cancer patients. Using immunoSEQ multiplex PCR, the repertoire was profiled, and TCRdb retains in-frame clones only, with some absent. The repertoire holds about 70,000 clones, about 87% seen once, with under 3% in the top ten. Sequencing was performed on PBMCs. The receptors here all came from a woman in her forties or fifties with head and neck cancer.

J is TRBJ1-1 and V is TRBV19; 9 nucleotides align to TRBD1. CDR1 and CDR2 from the germline V gene are LNHDA and SQIVND (reference sequence). The J segment lost 11 bases and the V segment lost 3 bases, leaving 4 bases of the junction unmatched. This CDR3 comprises 12 residues. The DNA for the CDR3 is TGTGCCAGTAGTATCCACAGGGGGCCGGCTTTCTTT. Its protein is CASSIHRGPAFF.

This chain connects TRBV19 to TRBJ2-5; the match to TRBD1 covers 8 bases. Germline assignment: CDR1 LNHDA and CDR2 SQIVND (reference sequence). Unmatched junction bases numbered 7, after V lost 5 bases and J lost 5 bases. The CDR3 has 14 amino acids. For the CDR3, the DNA is TGTGCCAGTAGTTTCGGTCAGGGGGCGGAGACCCAGTACTTC. Translation: CASSFGQGAETQYF.

The chain links TRBV3-1 (or the pseudogene TRBV3-2) to TRBJ2-1; D unclear. Germline CDR1 reads LGHDT; CDR2 reads YNNKEL (reference sequence). This CDR3 has 12 residues. CDR3 amino acids: CVSSSSYNEQFF. The CDR3 bases are TGTGTCAGTTCGAGCTCCTACAATGAGCAGTTCTTC.

The chain is built from TRBV5-4 and TRBJ1-2; 9 bases line up with TRBD1. The V gene end was trimmed by 3 bases and the J gene end by 7 bases; junction bases not matched to a gene: 7. The CDR3 loop spans 14 amino acids. Germline CDR1 SGHNT, CDR2 YYREEE (reference sequence). The CDR3 is CASSSGQGSGGYTF. CDR3 DNA sequence: TGTGCCAGCAGCTCGGGACAGGGTTCGGGTGGCTACACCTTC.

The chain couples TRBV27 to TRBJ2-1; 15 bases line up with TRBD2. Germline CDR1 and CDR2: MNHEY and SMNVEV (reference sequence). This CDR3 contains 17 residues. With V trimmed by 7 bases and J by 7 bases, 11 bases remained unmatched. The CDR3 protein is CASKPRTSGGAWNEQFF. The CDR3 DNA reads TGTGCCAGCAAACCCAGGACTAGCGGGGGGGCCTGGAATGAGCAGTTCTTC.

The CDR3 bases are TGTGCCATCAGTTTACAAGTTAACTATGGCTACACCTTC. Protein sequence: CAISLQVNYGYTF. J is TRBJ1-2 and V is TRBV10-3; D call uncertain. Germline V CDR1 and CDR2: ENHRY, SYGVKD. The CDR3 covers 13 residues. Trimming cost V 5 bases and J 1 base, with 8 bases left between them.

This chain uses TRBV28 with TRBJ1-2; D ambiguous. The germline CDR1 and CDR2 sequences are MDHEN and SYDVKM. The CDR3 length is 13 residues. Trimming took 3 bases from V and 5 from J, leaving 10 bases between them. CDR3 amino acids: CASSFVREYGYTF. The CDR3 DNA sequence: TGTGCCAGCAGTTTTGTGAGAGAATATGGCTACACCTTC.

J is TRBJ1-2 and V is TRBV5-1; TRBD1 aligns across 10 bases. CDR1 is SGHRS, CDR2 YFSETQ, per germline. CDR3 size: 15 residues. The J segment lost 4 bases and the V segment lost 4 bases, leaving 7 bases of the junction unmatched. The CDR3: CASSTSGTGVYGYTF. The CDR3 DNA reads TGCGCCAGCAGCACCTCCGGGACAGGGGTCTATGGCTACACCTTC.

The rearrangement joins TRBV28 to TRBJ1-2; no clear D. The CDR3 is 15 amino acids. Germline V lookup: CDR1 MDHEN, CDR2 SYDVKM. V was clipped by 2 bases and J by 0 bases, with 10 bases between them. The CDR3, as DNA: TGTGCCAGCAGTTTAATAAGAGCCCCTAACTATGGCTACACCTTC. Protein: CASSLIRAPNYGYTF.

The chain recombines TRBV5-5 with TRBJ2-3; 9 bases map to TRBD2. V shed 3 bases and J 7 bases; nucleotides not matched to a gene: 12. This CDR3 spans 16 amino acids. Germline CDR1 reads SGHKS; CDR2 reads YYEKEE (reference sequence). CDR3 loop: CASSSIGGGAENTQYF. CDR3 in DNA: TGTGCCAGCAGCTCGATAGGCGGGGGGGCGGAGAATACGCAGTATTTT.

The chain uses TRBV7-9 and TRBJ1-4; 8 bases fit TRBD1. The CDR3 sequence is 16 residues long. Germline V gene sequence: CDR1 SEHNR, CDR2 FQNEAQ (reference sequence). The V and J ends lost 2 bases and 2 bases, in that order; junction bases with no gene match: 4. This chain's CDR3 is CASSLSGGTTNEKLFF. In DNA, the CDR3 is TGTGCCAGCAGCTTATCAGGGGGCACCACTAATGAAAAACTGTTTTTT.

V usage is TRBV3-1 (or the pseudogene TRBV3-2) and J usage is TRBJ2-7; possibly TRBD2 for D (5 bases). V was pared by 2 bases and J by 0 bases, with 14 bases between. CDR3 length: 16 amino acids. CDR1 is LGHDT and CDR2 is YNNKEL in the germline V gene (reference sequence). Here the CDR3 reads CASSQSYGAVSYEQYF. CDR3 nucleotide sequence: TGTGCCAGCAGCCAATCGTATGGAGCGGTCTCCTACGAGCAGTACTTC.

The chain links TRBV5-6 to TRBJ2-1, with D possibly TRBD2 on 5 matching bases. Trimming removed 2 bases from V and 6 bases from J, with 12 bases in between. The CDR3 consists of 14 residues. Germline CDR1 reads SGHDT; CDR2 reads YYEEEE. In nucleotides, the CDR3 is TGTGCCAGCAGCTTCCTCGTTCGGGGCAATGAGCAGTTCTTC. This sequence encodes CASSFLVRGNEQFF.

The J gene is TRBJ2-7, the V gene TRBV15; 12 nucleotides align to TRBD1. After removal of 5 bases from V and 5 bases from J, the junction contained 7 bases not matched to a gene. This CDR3 region has 15 residues. Germline CDR1 LNHNV, CDR2 YYDKDF (reference sequence). The CDR3 reads CATSRSGTGGHEQYF. In DNA form, the CDR3 reads TGTGCCACCAGCCGCTCCGGGACAGGGGGCCACGAGCAGTACTTC.

CDR3 in DNA: TGTGCCAGCAGCTTGGACAGGGTTCGCACTGAAGCTTTCTTT. Its protein product is CASSLDRVRTEAFF. This chain connects TRBV7-2 to TRBJ1-1; TRBD1 matches 8 bases. CDR3 size: 14 residues. Per germline, CDR1 SGHTA and CDR2 FQGNSA. Germline trimming cut 3 bases from V and 4 bases from J; bases unmatched to any gene: 4.

This chain joins TRBV4-2 and TRBJ1-5; D call uncertain. The CDR3 length is 14 residues. Deletions cut 1 base from V and 6 bases from J, with 10 bases between. Germline V gene data show CDR1 as LGHNA and CDR2 as YNFKEQ. CDR3 in amino acids: CASSQGFEGQPQHF. DNA of the CDR3: TGTGCCAGCAGCCAAGGGTTTGAGGGTCAGCCCCAGCATTTT.

V is TRBV6-1 and J is TRBJ1-6; D perhaps matches TRBD1 (5 bases). From germline, CDR1 is MNHNS and CDR2 SASEGT. CDR3 length: 17 amino acids. V lost 0 bases and J 2 bases, leaving 11 bases between the germline ends. CDR3 protein: CASSEAGGGAYNSPLHF. CDR3 in DNA: TGTGCCAGCAGTGAAGCCGGGGGTGGCGCCTATAATTCACCCCTCCACTTT.

V is TRBV5-3 and J is TRBJ1-1; TRBD1 is a possible D gene (5 bases). TRBV5-3 is filed as an ORF, its function uncertain. The CDR3 totals 14 residues. Trimming left V 4 bases short and J 4 bases short, with 14 bases between. DNA of the CDR3: TGTGCCAGAAGCCTCCTCTTGAGGGGCACTGAAGCTTTCTTT. Translated: CARSLLLRGTEAFF.